The rows below give T cell receptor beta chains drawn from one sample of a study of cytomegalovirus exposure and HLA in healthy donors. Profiled with immunoSEQ multiplex PCR; TCRdb holds only in-frame clones, not every one. This table holds around 150,000 clones, around a tenth found once. Sequenced input: PBMCs. The receptors stem from a male donor in good health and CMV-seronegative. Each CDR3 is given with its conserved first and last residue. Fields, in order: clone size, D gene, V gene, J gene, CDR3 protein, CDR3 DNA. A D gene is named only where the DNA matches it firmly. The listing skips clone size in some rows; elsewhere it reads once, few, many or a size class.

NA	NA	TRBV6-6	TRBJ2-1	CASSPSRGSYNEQFF	TGTGCCAGCAGTCCTTCCAGGGGTTCCTACAATGAGCAGTTCTTC
NA	NA	TRBV28	TRBJ2-3	CASSRRVNTDTQYF	TGTGCCAGCAGCCGTCGGGTTAACACAGATACGCAGTATTTT
NA	TRBD1	TRBV28	TRBJ2-3	CASSSIGRGQEDTQYF	TGTGCCAGCAGCTCCATCGGCAGGGGGCAGGAAGATACGCAGTATTTT
NA	NA	TRBV2	TRBJ1-1	CASSELGIGRTEAFF	TGTGCCAGCAGTGAACTGGGTATCGGGAGGACTGAAGCTTTCTTT
NA	NA	TRBV15	TRBJ1-2	CATSREGGNGYTF	TGTGCCACAAGCAGAGAAGGCGGTAATGGCTACACCTTC
NA	TRBD1	TRBV9	TRBJ1-3	CASSGGTGGSGNTIYF	TGTGCCAGCAGCGGCGGGACAGGGGGCTCTGGAAACACCATATATTTT
few	TRBD1	TRBV5-1	TRBJ2-1	CASSLGVDRGSSYEQFF	TGCGCCAGCAGCTTGGGGGTCGACAGGGGGAGCTCCTACGAGCAGTTCTTC
few	NA	TRBV28	TRBJ2-1	CASSPGTYSYNEQFF	TGTGCCAGCAGCCCTGGGACTTACTCCTACAATGAGCAGTTCTTC
few	NA	TRBV6-1	TRBJ2-7	CASRKSITGSEQYF	TGTGCCAGCAGGAAATCGATTACAGGGAGCGAGCAGTACTTC
NA	TRBD2	TRBV5-4	TRBJ2-2	CASSPRRAGTNTGELFF	TGTGCCAGCAGCCCCCGGAGAGCGGGGACGAACACCGGGGAGCTGTTTTTT
few	NA	TRBV9	TRBJ1-5	CASSVFNRDRREGNQPQHF	TGTGCCAGCAGCGTATTCAACCGTGACAGAAGGGAAGGCAATCAGCCCCAGCATTTT
NA	TRBD1	TRBV27	TRBJ2-6	CASSWDRVPSGANVLTF	TGTGCCAGCAGTTGGGACAGGGTCCCCTCTGGGGCCAACGTCCTGACTTTC
few	NA	TRBV5-1	TRBJ1-1	CASSLGAPTEAFF	TGCGCCAGCAGCTTGGGGGCGCCCACTGAAGCTTTCTTT
NA	NA	TRBV7-8	TRBJ1-1	CASSWEVFGEAFF	TGTGCCAGCAGCTGGGAGGTTTTCGGTGAAGCTTTCTTT
NA	NA	TRBV27	TRBJ1-6	CASSSGASPLHF	TGTGCCAGCAGTTCTGGAGCCTCACCCCTCCACTTT
few	NA	TRBV20-1	TRBJ2-5	CSARKETQYF	TGCAGTGCTCGTAAAGAGACCCAGTACTTC
few	TRBD1	TRBV4-3	TRBJ2-2	CASSSPWTGHTGELFF	TGCGCCAGCAGCTCCCCGTGGACAGGGCACACCGGGGAGCTGTTTTTT
few	NA	TRBV19	TRBJ1-5	CASSPRAGGGNQPQHF	TGTGCCAGTAGTCCCCGGGCAGGAGGGGGCAATCAGCCCCAGCATTTT
NA	TRBD1	TRBV7-3	TRBJ2-6	CASSSPGQGGVWSGANVLTF	TGTGCCAGCAGCTCGCCGGGACAGGGTGGTGTTTGGTCTGGGGCCAACGTCCTGACTTTC
few	NA	TRBV5-6	TRBJ2-5	CASSLPETQETQYF	TGTGCCAGCAGCTTGCCAGAAACACAAGAGACCCAGTACTTC
NA	TRBD2	TRBV9	TRBJ2-2	CASSTRLASTGELFF	TGTGCCAGCAGCACCCGACTAGCGAGCACCGGGGAGCTGTTTTTT
few	TRBD1	TRBV28	TRBJ2-5	CASSGSGGGETQYF	TGTGCCAGCAGTGGCTCAGGGGGCGGAGAGACCCAGTACTTC
NA	TRBD1	TRBV5-1	TRBJ2-7	CASSFRQGVTYEQYF	TGCGCCAGCAGCTTCCGACAGGGAGTTACCTACGAGCAGTACTTC
NA	NA	TRBV4-1	TRBJ1-1	CASSQTGTEAFF	TGCGCCAGCAGCCAGACGGGCACTGAAGCTTTCTTT
NA	TRBD2	TRBV19	TRBJ2-2	CASSTGGGPGGELFF	TGTGCCAGTAGTACTGGCGGGGGACCGGGCGGGGAGCTGTTTTTT
few	TRBD1	TRBV5-1	TRBJ2-3	CASSGTGGGTDTQYF	TGCGCCAGCAGCGGAACAGGGGGTGGCACAGATACGCAGTATTTT
NA	TRBD1	TRBV28	TRBJ1-3	CASSPGRGLPGNTIYF	TGTGCCAGCAGTCCAGGCAGGGGGCTGCCTGGAAACACCATATATTTT
NA	NA	TRBV6-5	TRBJ2-7	CASSYSDRTREQYF	TGTGCCAGCAGTTATTCCGACAGGACGAGGGAGCAGTACTTC
NA	TRBD1	TRBV5-1	TRBJ1-4	CASSYGQGNVKEKLFF	TGCGCCAGCAGCTACGGACAGGGCAACGTAAAGGAAAAACTGTTTTTT
few	NA	TRBV4-1	TRBJ1-5	CASSQGGVGRKESQHF	TGCGCCAGCAGCCAAGGGGGGGTCGGACGGAAAGAATCCCAGCATTTT
NA	TRBD1	TRBV4-3	TRBJ1-1	CASSPGTGTNTEAFF	TGCGCCAGCAGCCCGGGGACAGGGACCAACACTGAAGCTTTCTTT
NA	NA	TRBV27	TRBJ2-7	CEWRERFYEQYF	TGTGAGTGGAGGGAAAGGTTTTACGAGCAGTACTTC
few	NA	TRBV7-2	TRBJ2-5	CASSTVGAETQYF	TGTGCCAGCAGCACGGTGGGAGCGGAGACCCAGTACTTC
NA	NA	TRBV11-2	TRBJ1-2	CASSLDPQDYGYTF	TGTGCCAGCAGCTTAGATCCCCAGGACTATGGCTACACCTTC
NA	NA	TRBV27	TRBJ1-5	CASSLRGYSNQPQHF	TGTGCCAGCAGTTTACGAGGTTATAGCAATCAGCCCCAGCATTTT
few	TRBD1	TRBV7-9	TRBJ2-2	CASSKTGLNTGELFF	TGTGCCAGCAGCAAGACAGGGTTGAACACCGGGGAGCTGTTTTTT
few	NA	TRBV20-1	TRBJ2-5	CSASPRETQYF	TGCAGTGCTAGCCCCCGAGAGACCCAGTACTTC